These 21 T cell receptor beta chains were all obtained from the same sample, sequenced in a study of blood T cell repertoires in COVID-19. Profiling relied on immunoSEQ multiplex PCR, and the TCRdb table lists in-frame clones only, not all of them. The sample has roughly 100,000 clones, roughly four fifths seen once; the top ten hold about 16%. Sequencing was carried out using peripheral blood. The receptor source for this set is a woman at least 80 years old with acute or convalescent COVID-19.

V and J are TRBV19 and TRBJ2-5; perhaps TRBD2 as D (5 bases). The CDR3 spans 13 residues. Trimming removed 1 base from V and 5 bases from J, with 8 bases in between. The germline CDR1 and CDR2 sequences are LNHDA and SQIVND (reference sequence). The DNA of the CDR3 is TGTGCCAGTAGTATAGCCGGGATCGAGACCCAGTACTTC. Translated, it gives CASSIAGIETQYF.

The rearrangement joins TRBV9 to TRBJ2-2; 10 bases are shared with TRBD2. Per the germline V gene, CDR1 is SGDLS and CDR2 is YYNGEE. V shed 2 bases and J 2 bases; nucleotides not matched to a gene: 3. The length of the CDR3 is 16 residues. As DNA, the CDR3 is TGTGCCAGCAGCGTTTTAGCGGGAGGAAACACCGGGGAGCTGTTTTTT. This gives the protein CASSVLAGGNTGELFF.

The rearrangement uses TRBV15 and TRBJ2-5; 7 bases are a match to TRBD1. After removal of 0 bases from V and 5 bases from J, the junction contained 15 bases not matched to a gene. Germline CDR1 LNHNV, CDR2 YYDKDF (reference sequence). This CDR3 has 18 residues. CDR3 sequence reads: CATSRDWGQQAISETQYF. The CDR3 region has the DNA TGTGCCACCAGCAGAGATTGGGGACAGCAGGCAATCAGTGAGACCCAGTACTTC.

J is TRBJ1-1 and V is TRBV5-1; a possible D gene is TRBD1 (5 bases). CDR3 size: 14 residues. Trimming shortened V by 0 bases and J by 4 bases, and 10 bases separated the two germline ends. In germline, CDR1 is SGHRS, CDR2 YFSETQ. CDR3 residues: CASSLGRGLTEAFF. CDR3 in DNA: TGCGCCAGCAGCTTGGGGAGGGGTCTCACTGAAGCTTTCTTT.

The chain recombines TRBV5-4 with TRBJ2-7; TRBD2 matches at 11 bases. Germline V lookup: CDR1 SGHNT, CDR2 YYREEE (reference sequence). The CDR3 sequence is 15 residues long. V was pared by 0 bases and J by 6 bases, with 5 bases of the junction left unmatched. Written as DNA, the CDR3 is TGTGCCAGCAGCTTGGAAGGGACTAGCGGAAGCGAGCAGTACGTC. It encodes CASSLEGTSGSEQYV.

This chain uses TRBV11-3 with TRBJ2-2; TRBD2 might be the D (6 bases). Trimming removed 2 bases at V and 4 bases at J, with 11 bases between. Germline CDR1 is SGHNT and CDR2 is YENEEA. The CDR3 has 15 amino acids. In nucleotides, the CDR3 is TGTGCCAGCAGCTTATTGAGGGGAGGCACCGGGGAGCTGTTTTTT. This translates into CASSLLRGGTGELFF.

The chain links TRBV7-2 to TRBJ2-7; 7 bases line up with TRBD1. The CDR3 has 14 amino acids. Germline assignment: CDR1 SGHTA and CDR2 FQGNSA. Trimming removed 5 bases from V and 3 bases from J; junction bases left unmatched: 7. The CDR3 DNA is TGTGCCAGCAGCCCTACCGGGACAGACTACGAGCAGTACGTC. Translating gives CASSPTGTDYEQYV.

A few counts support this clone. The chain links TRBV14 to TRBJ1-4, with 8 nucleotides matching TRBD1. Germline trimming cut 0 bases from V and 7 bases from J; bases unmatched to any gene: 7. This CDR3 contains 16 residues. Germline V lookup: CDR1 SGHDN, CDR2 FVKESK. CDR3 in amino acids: CASSQDRKTGVEKLFF. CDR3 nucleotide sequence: TGTGCCAGCAGCCAAGATAGGAAGACAGGGGTTGAAAAACTGTTTTTT.

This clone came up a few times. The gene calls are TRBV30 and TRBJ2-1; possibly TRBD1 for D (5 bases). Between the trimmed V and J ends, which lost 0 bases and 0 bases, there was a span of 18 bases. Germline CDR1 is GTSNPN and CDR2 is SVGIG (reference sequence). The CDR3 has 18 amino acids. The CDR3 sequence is CAWSVLVTDSSSYNEQFF. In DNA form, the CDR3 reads TGTGCCTGGAGTGTACTGGTGACAGACTCTAGCTCCTACAATGAGCAGTTCTTC.

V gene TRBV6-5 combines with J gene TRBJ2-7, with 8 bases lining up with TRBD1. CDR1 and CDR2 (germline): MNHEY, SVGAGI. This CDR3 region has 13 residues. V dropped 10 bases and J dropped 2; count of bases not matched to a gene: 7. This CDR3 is CAIWTGTTYEQYV. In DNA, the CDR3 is TGTGCCATCTGGACAGGGACAACCTACGAGCAGTACGTC.

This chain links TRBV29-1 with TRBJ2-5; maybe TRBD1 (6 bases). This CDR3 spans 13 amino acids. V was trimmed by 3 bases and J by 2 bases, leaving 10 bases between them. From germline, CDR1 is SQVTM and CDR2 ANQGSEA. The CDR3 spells CSVDGGPQETQYF. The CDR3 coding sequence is TGCAGCGTTGATGGGGGCCCTCAAGAGACCCAGTACTTC.

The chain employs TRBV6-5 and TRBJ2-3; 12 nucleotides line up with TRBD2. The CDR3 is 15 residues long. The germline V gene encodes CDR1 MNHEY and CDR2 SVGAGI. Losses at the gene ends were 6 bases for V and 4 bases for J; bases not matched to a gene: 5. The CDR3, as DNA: TGTGCCAGCAGGGTGACTAGCGGGAGACCAGATACGCAGTATTTT. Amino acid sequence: CASRVTSGRPDTQYF.

This CDR3 is CASSYGAGTMKLFF. The CDR3 DNA sequence: TGTGCCAGCAGCTACGGGGCAGGGACTATGAAACTGTTTTTT. The J gene is TRBJ1-4, the V gene TRBV6-5, with a possible D match to TRBD1 (5 bases). The CDR3 extends over 14 amino acids. Germline V gene lookup returns CDR1 MNHEY and CDR2 SVGAGI. Trimming removed 6 bases at V and 11 bases at J, with 19 bases between.

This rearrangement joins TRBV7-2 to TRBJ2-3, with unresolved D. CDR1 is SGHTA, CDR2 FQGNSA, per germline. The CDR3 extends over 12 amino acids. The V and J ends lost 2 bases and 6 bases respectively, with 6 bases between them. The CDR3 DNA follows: TGTGCCAGCAGCTTATATTTTGATACGCAGTATTTT. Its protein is CASSLYFDTQYF.

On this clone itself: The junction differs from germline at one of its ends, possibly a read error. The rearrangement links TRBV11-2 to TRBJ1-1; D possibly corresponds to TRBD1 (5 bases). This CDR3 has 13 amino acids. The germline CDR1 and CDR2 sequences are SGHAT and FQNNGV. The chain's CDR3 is CASGLTANTEAFF. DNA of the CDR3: TGTGCCAGCGGCTTGACAGCGAACACTGAAGCTTTCTTT.

In DNA form, the CDR3 reads TGTGCCAGCAGTTTCTTAGACAGACGCAATCAGCCCCAGCATTTT. This codes for CASSFLDRRNQPQHF. The rearrangement joins TRBV27 to TRBJ1-5, with D possibly TRBD1 on 5 matching bases. The V gene lost 3 bases and the J gene lost 2 bases, with 11 bases spanning the gap. Germline loops: CDR1 MNHEY, CDR2 SMNVEV (reference sequence). The CDR3 totals 15 residues.

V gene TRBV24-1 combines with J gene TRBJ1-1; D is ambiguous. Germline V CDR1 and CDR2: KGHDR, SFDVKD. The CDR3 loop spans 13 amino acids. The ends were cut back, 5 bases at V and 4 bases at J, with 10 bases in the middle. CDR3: CATSARAGTEAFF. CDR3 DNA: TGTGCCACCAGTGCCCGGGCGGGCACTGAAGCTTTCTTT.

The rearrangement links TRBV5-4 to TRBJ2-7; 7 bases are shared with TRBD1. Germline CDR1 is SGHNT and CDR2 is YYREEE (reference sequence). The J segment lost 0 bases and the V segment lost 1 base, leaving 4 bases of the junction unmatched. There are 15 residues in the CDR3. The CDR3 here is CASSLQGVSSYEQYF. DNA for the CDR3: TGTGCCAGCAGCTTGCAGGGGGTGAGCTCCTACGAGCAGTACTTC.

The CDR3 protein is CASSLEGDEQYF. The CDR3 DNA is TGCGCCAGCAGCTTGGAGGGGGACGAGCAGTACTTC. This rearrangement joins TRBV5-1 to TRBJ2-7; possible D gene TRBD1, 6 bases. Looked up from germline, CDR1 is SGHRS and CDR2 is YFSETQ. The CDR3 covers 12 residues. Between the trimmed V and J ends, which lost 0 bases and 5 bases, there was a span of 6 bases. The variable domain in full, completed from reference TRBV5-1 and TRBJ2-7, reads KAGVTQTPRYLIKTRGQQVTLSCSPISGHRSVSWYQQTPGQGLQFLFEYFSETQRNKGNFPGRFSGRQFSNSRSEMNVSTLELGDSALYLCASSLEGDEQYFGPGTRLTVT.

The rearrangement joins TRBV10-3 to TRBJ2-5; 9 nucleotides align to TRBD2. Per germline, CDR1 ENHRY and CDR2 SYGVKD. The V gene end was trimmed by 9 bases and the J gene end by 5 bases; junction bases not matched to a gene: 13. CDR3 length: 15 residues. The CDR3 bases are TGTGCCATTCGGGGGGCTAGCGGGATTGGGGAGACCCAGTACTTC. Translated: CAIRGASGIGETQYF.

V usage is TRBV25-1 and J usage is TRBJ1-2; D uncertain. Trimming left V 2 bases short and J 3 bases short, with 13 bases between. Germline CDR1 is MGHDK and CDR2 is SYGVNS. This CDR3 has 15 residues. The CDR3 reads CASSEGGRVHYGYTF. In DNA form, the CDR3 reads TGTGCCAGCAGTGAAGGAGGAAGGGTTCACTATGGCTACACCTTC.